These 21 T cell receptor beta chains originate from one sample sequenced in a study of healthy donors' naive CD4 and CD8 T cells. A linear amplification protocol produced the TCR libraries from around 510 ng of total RNA. From the reads, TCRdb called clonotypes with MiXCR, one entry per CDR3 protein. The table has 150,000 to 200,000 distinct CDR3 sequences, about 70% seen once; the top ten hold roughly 2.4%. The sample consisted of naive CD4+ and CD8+ T cells sorted from blood, pooled from several donors. These receptors all come from a pool of human donors in good health; the sample pools cells from several healthy donors.

A single count supports this clonotype. The chain joins TRBV2 to TRBJ2-7, with 7 bases that match TRBD1. The CDR3 consists of 15 residues. CDR1 is SNHLY and CDR2 is FYNNEI in the germline V gene. V dropped 4 bases and J dropped 0; count of bases not matched to a gene: 6. The CDR3 DNA reads as TGTGCCAGCAGTGGGGAACAGGGGAACTCCTACGAGCAGTACTTC. This sequence encodes CASSGEQGNSYEQYF.

The chain recombines TRBV5-4 with TRBJ2-5, with 12 bases matching TRBD2. The V gene end was trimmed by 4 bases and the J gene end by 2 bases; junction bases not matched to a gene: 3. CDR1 and CDR2 from the germline V gene are SGHNT and YYREEE (reference sequence). The CDR3 totals 15 residues. The CDR3 here is CASSRGLAGQETQYF. DNA of the CDR3: TGTGCCAGCAGCCGCGGACTAGCGGGACAAGAGACCCAGTACTTC.

The rearrangement links TRBV6-5 to TRBJ1-1, with D hard to call. With 0 bases removed from V and 4 bases from J, the gap between germline ends came to 12 bases. CDR1 and CDR2 (germline): MNHEY, SVGAGI. CDR3 length equals 15 residues. The DNA of the CDR3 is TGTGCCAGCAGTTACTCGTTTTCCGGGAGCACTGAAGCTTTCTTT. This encodes CASSYSFSGSTEAFF.

The chain combines TRBV29-1 with TRBJ2-1, with 7 nucleotides matching TRBD2. This CDR3 is 14 amino acids long. Trimming removed 4 bases from V and 0 bases from J; junction bases left unmatched: 3. CDR1 SQVTM and CDR2 ANQGSEA come from the germline V gene. The CDR3 DNA is TGCAGCGTTGGGCGGACTAGCTCCTACAATGAGCAGTTCTTC. Protein sequence: CSVGRTSSYNEQFF.

This sequence joins TRBV29-1 and TRBJ1-2; TRBD1 matches at 7 bases. Germline V gives CDR1 SQVTM, CDR2 ANQGSEA. The CDR3 extends over 12 amino acids. V lost 5 bases to trimming and J lost 4 bases; unmatched junction nucleotides: 4. The DNA for the CDR3 is TGCAGCGTTCCGGGACAGAGCTATGGCTACACCTTC. This gives the protein CSVPGQSYGYTF.

The chain uses TRBV29-1 and TRBJ1-3; D is undetermined. Germline lookup yields CDR1 SQVTM and CDR2 ANQGSEA. CDR3 length: 13 residues. The ends were cut back, 3 bases at V and 1 base at J, with 7 bases in the middle. The CDR3 region is CSVDGLSGNTIYF. The CDR3 nucleotides read TGCAGCGTTGACGGGTTATCTGGAAACACCATATATTTT.

The gene calls are TRBV11-2 and TRBJ2-1; the match to TRBD1 covers 11 bases. CDR1 and CDR2 from the germline V gene are SGHAT and FQNNGV. V gave up 8 bases and J gave up 2 bases; unmatched junction bases: 14. The CDR3 runs to 18 residues. This CDR3 is CASYHRTRDRGTYNEQFF. The CDR3 DNA sequence: TGTGCCAGCTATCATAGGACGAGGGACAGGGGGACCTACAATGAGCAGTTCTTC.

This rearrangement joins TRBV19 to TRBJ2-1; D unclear. The CDR3 spans 14 residues. V gave up 0 bases and J gave up 4 bases, with 7 bases separating them. Germline CDR1 LNHDA, CDR2 SQIVND (reference sequence). The CDR3 DNA sequence: TGTGCCAGTAGTATAGAAGTACGGTACAATGAGCAGTTCTTC. Translating it yields CASSIEVRYNEQFF.

The chain combines TRBV29-1 with TRBJ2-5, with D possibly being TRBD1 (6 bases). The germline CDR1 and CDR2 sequences are SQVTM and ANQGSEA. CDR3 length: 13 residues. Trimming took off 4 bases at V and 3 bases at J, with 12 bases between the two ends. CDR3 DNA: TGCAGCGTTGCAGGGGAAGGCGAAGAGACCCAGTACTTC. Translation: CSVAGEGEETQYF. Looking up the rest from reference TRBV29-1 and TRBJ2-5 gives the full variable domain: SAVISQKPSRDICQRGTSLTIQCQVDSQVTMMFWYRQQPGQSLTLIATANQGSEATYESGFVIDKFPISRPNLTFSTLTVSNMSPEDSSIYLCSVAGEGEETQYFGPGTRLLVL.

This clonotype came up a few times. J is TRBJ1-1 and V is TRBV29-1; possible D gene TRBD1, 5 bases. The ends were cut back, 6 bases at V and 2 bases at J, with 13 bases in the middle. Per the germline V gene, CDR1 is SQVTM and CDR2 is ANQGSEA. The CDR3 is made up of 13 amino acids. The CDR3 bases are TGCAGCGTGCGGAGAGGGGTCAACACTGAAGCTTTCTTT. This translates into CSVRRGVNTEAFF.

The chain uses TRBV5-6 and TRBJ2-7; a weak D match, TRBD1 (5 bases). Germline V gene lookup returns CDR1 SGHDT and CDR2 YYEEEE. CDR3 length equals 14 residues. The V and J ends lost 4 bases and 2 bases respectively, with 13 bases between them. The CDR3 region is CASSTLQGPYEQYF. The CDR3, as DNA: TGTGCCAGCAGCACTCTCCAGGGCCCCTACGAGCAGTACTTC. Together with reference TRBV5-6 and TRBJ2-7, the CDR3 gives the full variable domain: DAGVTQSPTHLIKTRGQQVTLRCSPKSGHDTVSWYQQALGQGPQFIFQYYEEEERQRGNFPDRFSGHQFPNYSSELNVNALLLGDSALYLCASSTLQGPYEQYFGPGTRLTVT.

V and J are TRBV19 and TRBJ2-7, with TRBD1 matching 7 bases. This CDR3 contains 15 residues. From germline, CDR1 is LNHDA and CDR2 SQIVND (reference sequence). The trim removed 6 bases at V and 1 base at J, leaving 9 bases unmatched. The CDR3 bases are TGTGCCAGTAGCCTCTATGGGACAGCATCCTACGAGCAGTACTTC. Its protein is CASSLYGTASYEQYF.

The CDR3 DNA reads as TGTGCCAGCAGCTTGATTACTAGCGGGAGTTCCTACGAGCAGTACGTC. This translates into CASSLITSGSSYEQYV. This chain joins TRBV5-6 and TRBJ2-7; TRBD2 agrees at 11 bases. The germline CDR1 and CDR2 sequences are SGHDT and YYEEEE. The CDR3 consists of 16 residues. V shed 1 base, J shed 1 base, and the junction held 4 bases outside the gene matches.

The chain combines TRBV19 with TRBJ1-2, with 8 bases aligning to TRBD1. Germline CDR1 is LNHDA and CDR2 is SQIVND (reference sequence). The CDR3 sequence is 14 residues long. V lost 4 bases to trimming and J lost 5 bases; unmatched junction nucleotides: 6. CDR3 loop: CASSTGGAEYGYTF. DNA of the CDR3: TGTGCCAGTAGTACAGGGGGCGCGGAATATGGCTACACCTTC.

The V and J genes are TRBV29-1 and TRBJ2-7; D is perhaps TRBD1 (5 bases). Germline CDR1 is SQVTM and CDR2 is ANQGSEA. There are 12 residues in the CDR3. V lost 4 bases to trimming and J lost 3 bases, with 10 bases between them. CDR3 sequence reads: CSVGQGNYEQYF. The DNA for the CDR3 is TGCAGCGTTGGTCAGGGTAACTACGAGCAGTACTTC.

The J gene is TRBJ2-7, the V gene TRBV30; D is perhaps TRBD1 (5 bases). V was clipped by 3 bases and J by 2 bases, with 20 bases between them. This CDR3 is built from 16 residues. Germline V CDR1 and CDR2: GTSNPN, SVGIG (reference sequence). DNA for the CDR3: TGTGCCTGGAGCCTTATATATAGCAGGGCACCCTACGAGCAGTACTTC. Translation gives CAWSLIYSRAPYEQYF.

This clonotype was seen only a few times. The chain recombines TRBV6-5 with TRBJ2-6, with unresolved D. Germline CDR1 is MNHEY and CDR2 is SVGAGI. The CDR3 runs to 15 residues. Trimming shortened V by 2 bases and J by 4 bases, and 9 bases separated the two germline ends. CDR3 nucleotide sequence: TGTGCCAGCAGTTACCGAGGCCCCGGGGCCAACGTCCTGACTTTC. It specifies CASSYRGPGANVLTF.

The CDR3 DNA follows: TGTGCCAGCAGTTTGGGGCAGGGGGAATATGGCTACACCTTC. Its protein product is CASSLGQGEYGYTF. This sequence joins TRBV12-3 or TRBV12-4 and TRBJ1-2; TRBD1 aligns across 7 bases. This CDR3 is built from 14 residues. With V trimmed by 3 bases and J by 5 bases, 6 bases remained unmatched.

This chain links TRBV5-1 with TRBJ2-7; no definite D call. This CDR3 contains 14 residues. Per germline, CDR1 SGHRS and CDR2 YFSETQ. V gave up 0 bases and J gave up 6 bases, with 13 bases separating them. In DNA form, the CDR3 reads TGCGCCAGCAGCTTGGAATCCCTCTCGGGCGAGCAGTACGTC. Protein: CASSLESLSGEQYV.

The chain uses TRBV19 and TRBJ1-2; weak D call: TRBD1 (6 bases). V lost 7 bases to trimming and J lost 6 bases, with 9 bases between them. The CDR3 contains 11 residues. The germline V gene has CDR1 LNHDA and CDR2 SQIVND (reference sequence). CDR3: CASIQGNGYTF. In DNA, the CDR3 is TGTGCCAGTATTCAGGGGAATGGCTACACCTTC.

The rearrangement uses TRBV5-4 and TRBJ2-5; TRBD1 aligns across 12 bases. This CDR3 comprises 15 residues. V was clipped by 4 bases and J by 4 bases; unmatched bases: 5. Germline loops: CDR1 SGHNT, CDR2 YYREEE (reference sequence). The CDR3 region has the DNA TGTGCCAGCAGCCACGGGACAGGGGGCCGAGAGACCCAGTACTTC. It codes for CASSHGTGGRETQYF.